The 9 T cell receptor beta chains listed next were all sequenced from one sample in a study of blood T cell repertoires in COVID-19. The repertoire was sequenced with immunoSEQ multiplex PCR; TCRdb's copy has only in-frame clones and lacks some. The table shows 85,000 to 110,000 clones, with 87% occurring only once. The specimen sequenced was peripheral blood. The receptors come from a man aged 50-59 years in a cohort sampled during active COVID-19.

The rearrangement uses TRBV19 and TRBJ2-3; 8 bases align to TRBD1. This CDR3 has 16 amino acids. V lost 5 bases, J lost 2 bases, and 9 bases stayed unmatched. The germline gives CDR1 LNHDA, CDR2 SQIVND (reference sequence). The CDR3: CASSAPAGGITDTQYF. DNA of the CDR3: TGTGCCAGTAGTGCCCCGGCAGGGGGCATCACAGATACGCAGTATTTT.

The J gene is TRBJ2-1, the V gene TRBV4-2; 9 positions agree with TRBD2. Looked up from germline, CDR1 is LGHNA and CDR2 is YNFKEQ. Trimming removed 0 bases from V and 0 bases from J; junction bases left unmatched: 12. The CDR3 covers 20 residues. The CDR3 sequence is CASSQEGSSGGRSSYNEQFF. The CDR3, as DNA: TGTGCCAGCAGCCAAGAAGGTTCAAGCGGGGGGCGGAGCTCCTACAATGAGCAGTTCTTC.

The genes are TRBV28 and TRBJ2-3; D is unresolved. This CDR3 has 13 amino acids. Trimming removed 6 bases at V and 6 bases at J, with 13 bases between. Per the germline V gene, CDR1 is MDHEN and CDR2 is SYDVKM. The chain's CDR3 is CASRTGGADTQYF. The CDR3 DNA follows: TGTGCCAGCAGAACCGGCGGAGCGGATACGCAGTATTTT.

This chain links TRBV29-1 with TRBJ2-5; D unclear. V was pared by 8 bases and J by 1 base, with 8 bases between. Germline CDR1 is SQVTM and CDR2 is ANQGSEA. The CDR3 sequence is 11 residues long. The CDR3 spells CSSGGQETQYF. The CDR3 nucleotides are TGCAGCAGTGGCGGCCAAGAGACCCAGTACTTC.

A single count supports this clone. The CDR3 DNA is TGTGCCAGCAGTTACGTTTCCAGGGGAAGAGAGACTGAAGCTTTCTTT. It translates to CASSYVSRGRETEAFF. This chain connects TRBV6-2 or TRBV6-3 to TRBJ1-1, with D perhaps TRBD1 (6 bases). This CDR3 has 16 residues. CDR1 is MNHEY and CDR2 is SVGEGT in the germline V gene. V lost 2 bases and J lost 5, with 18 bases in between.

V usage is TRBV27 and J usage is TRBJ2-3, with TRBD1 matching over 7 bases. Trimming removed 6 bases from V and 2 bases from J; junction bases left unmatched: 11. CDR1 is MNHEY and CDR2 is SMNVEV in the germline V gene (reference sequence). There are 16 residues in the CDR3. The CDR3 region has the DNA TGTGCCAGCAGCCGGGTTAGGACAGGACACACAGATACGCAGTATTTT. Protein product: CASSRVRTGHTDTQYF.

CDR3 loop: CASSHLPGRDQETQYF. CDR3 coding DNA: TGTGCCAGCAGCCACCTCCCCGGCAGGGACCAAGAGACCCAGTACTTC. The chain carries TRBV14 and TRBJ2-5; D might be TRBD1 (5 bases). Trimming shortened V by 3 bases and J by 0 bases, and 14 bases separated the two germline ends. Germline assignment: CDR1 SGHDN and CDR2 FVKESK. This CDR3 has 16 amino acids.

The chain recombines TRBV18 with TRBJ2-7; D uncertain. The CDR3 is 12 amino acids. Germline lookup yields CDR1 KGHSH and CDR2 LQKENI. Trimming pared 3 bases from V and 4 bases from J, leaving 7 bases between. The CDR3 bases are TGTGCCAGCTCACCTACAGTATACGAGCAGTACTTC. Translating it yields CASSPTVYEQYF.

This clone was observed once. This chain links TRBV28 with TRBJ1-1, with D possibly matching TRBD1 (5 bases). Germline V gives CDR1 MDHEN, CDR2 SYDVKM. V was pared by 2 bases and J by 9 bases, with 10 bases between. The CDR3 loop spans 12 amino acids. The CDR3 loop reads CASSLIGAKAFF. CDR3 nucleotide sequence: TGTGCCAGCAGTTTAATAGGGGCAAAAGCTTTCTTT.